This record covers a single T cell receptor (beta chain). This specimen comes from a study of blood T cell repertoires in COVID-19. Germline V CDR1 and CDR2: GTSNPN, SVGIG (reference sequence). The length of the CDR3 is 12 residues. V lost 4 bases to trimming and J lost 3 bases, with 8 bases between them. The table came from immunoSEQ multiplex PCR; TCRdb's copy has only in-frame clones and leaves some out. The table lists 40,000 or so clones, around 91% of them singletons. This TCR was recovered from a man between 60 and 75 years old with active or convalescent COVID-19. Sequencing was done on a sample of peripheral blood. The rearrangement links TRBV30 to TRBJ2-3; the D gene is possibly TRBD1 (6 bases). For the CDR3, the DNA is TGTGCCTGGACTACAGGGACAGATACGCAGTATTTT. The encoded protein is CAWTTGTDTQYF.